This T cell receptor (beta chain) was documented in a study of OX40 agonist ivuxolimab in advanced cancers. At the level of the study: The study treated patients with ivuxolimab, an agonistic anti-OX40 (CD134) antibody. Partial responses were achieved by three patients, of whom one had hepatocellular carcinoma and two had cutaneous melanoma.

Per germline, CDR1 SGHNT and CDR2 YYREEE (reference sequence). This CDR3 contains 16 residues. With 0 bases removed from V and 3 bases from J, the gap between germline ends came to 12 bases. Study outcomes and limitations: CD4+ T cells averaged fewer expanded clones than CD8+ T cells. The CD4+ and CD8+ T cells in the blood had expanded clonally by week 6 at 0.1 to 3.0 mg/kg.

A word on this clone: Its antigen is not known.

Repertoires were generated with immunoSEQ multiplex PCR, while TCRdb's copy carries only in-frame clones and drops some. Here the sample spans around 72,000 clones, around 89% being singletons. The material sequenced was CD4+ or CD8+ T cells sorted from blood, taken in a trial of the OX40 agonist ivuxolimab. The gene calls are TRBV5-4 and TRBJ2-2; a possible D gene is TRBD1 (6 bases). This sequence originates from an adult with an advanced solid tumor such as melanoma, head and neck, liver or kidney cancer. The CDR3 region is CASSLDPRTDTGELFF. CDR3 coding DNA: TGTGCCAGCAGCTTGGATCCTCGGACAGACACCGGGGAGCTGTTTTTT.